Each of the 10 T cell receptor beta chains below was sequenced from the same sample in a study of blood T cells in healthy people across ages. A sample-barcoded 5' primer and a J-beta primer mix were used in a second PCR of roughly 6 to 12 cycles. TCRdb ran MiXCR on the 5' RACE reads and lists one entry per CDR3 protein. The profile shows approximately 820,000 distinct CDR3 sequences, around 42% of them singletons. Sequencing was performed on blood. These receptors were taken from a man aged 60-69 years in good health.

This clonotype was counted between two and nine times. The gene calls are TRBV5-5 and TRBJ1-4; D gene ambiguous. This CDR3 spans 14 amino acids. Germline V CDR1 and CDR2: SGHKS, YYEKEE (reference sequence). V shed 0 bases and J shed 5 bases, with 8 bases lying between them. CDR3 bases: TGTGCCAGCAGCTTGGGACGGTTAAATGAAAAACTGTTTTTT. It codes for CASSLGRLNEKLFF. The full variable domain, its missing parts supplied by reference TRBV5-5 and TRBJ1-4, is DAGVTQSPTHLIKTRGQQVTLRCSPISGHKSVSWYQQVLGQGPQFIFQYYEKEERGRGNFPDRFSARQFPNYSSELNVNALLLGDSALYLCASSLGRLNEKLFFGSGTQLSVL.

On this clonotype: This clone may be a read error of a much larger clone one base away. For the CDR3, the DNA is TGTGCCAGCAGTTACGAAGCGCAGGGTCGGTTTTATGGCCACACCTTC. It codes for CASSYEAQGRFYGHTF. This chain joins TRBV6-5 and TRBJ1-2; maybe TRBD1 (5 bases). The CDR3 is 16 residues long. Germline V CDR1 and CDR2: MNHEY, SVGAGI.

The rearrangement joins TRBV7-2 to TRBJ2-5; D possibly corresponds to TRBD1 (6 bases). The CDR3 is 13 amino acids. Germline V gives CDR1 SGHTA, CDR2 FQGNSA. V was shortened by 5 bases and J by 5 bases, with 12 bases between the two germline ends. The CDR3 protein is CASSVVGAETQYF. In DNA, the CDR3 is TGTGCCAGCAGCGTAGTGGGGGCCGAGACCCAGTACTTC. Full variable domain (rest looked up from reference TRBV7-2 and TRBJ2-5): GAGVSQSPSNKVTEKGKDVELRCDPISGHTALYWYRQSLGQGLEFLIYFQGNSAPDKSGLPSDRFSAERTGGSVSTLTIQRTQQEDSAVYLCASSVVGAETQYFGPGTRLLVL.

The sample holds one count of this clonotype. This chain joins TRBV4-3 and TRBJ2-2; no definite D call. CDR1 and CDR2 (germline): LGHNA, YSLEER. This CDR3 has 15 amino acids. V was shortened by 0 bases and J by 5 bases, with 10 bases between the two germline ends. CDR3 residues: CASSQEFPGTGELFF. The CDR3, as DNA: TGCGCCAGCAGCCAAGAGTTCCCGGGTACCGGGGAGCTGTTTTTT.

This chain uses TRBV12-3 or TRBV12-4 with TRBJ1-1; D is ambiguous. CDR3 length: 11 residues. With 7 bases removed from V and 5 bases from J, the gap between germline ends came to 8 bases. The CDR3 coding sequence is TGTGCCAGCACCATTCGGACTGAAGCTTTCTTT. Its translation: CASTIRTEAFF.

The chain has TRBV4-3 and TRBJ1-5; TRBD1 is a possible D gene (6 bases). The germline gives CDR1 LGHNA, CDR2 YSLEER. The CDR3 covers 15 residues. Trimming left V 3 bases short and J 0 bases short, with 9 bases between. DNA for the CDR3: TGCGCCAGCAGCCACTACAGGGATAGCAATCAGCCCCAGCATTTT. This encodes CASSHYRDSNQPQHF.

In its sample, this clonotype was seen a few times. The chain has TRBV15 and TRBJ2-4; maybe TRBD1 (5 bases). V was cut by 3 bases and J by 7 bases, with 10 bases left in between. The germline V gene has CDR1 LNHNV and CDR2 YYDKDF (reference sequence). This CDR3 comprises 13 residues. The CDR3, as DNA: TGTGCCACCAGCAGGGACACCGGTAACATTCAGTACTTC. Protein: CATSRDTGNIQYF.

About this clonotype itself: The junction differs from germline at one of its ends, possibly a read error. This CDR3 reads CTSSYGTGMETQFF. CDR3 nucleotides: TGTACCAGCAGTTACGGGACAGGGATGGAGACCCAGTTCTTC. The chain has TRBV6-2 or TRBV6-3 and TRBJ2-1, with 9 bases lining up with TRBD1. Germline V gene lookup returns CDR1 MNHEY and CDR2 SVGEGT. This CDR3 is 14 amino acids long.

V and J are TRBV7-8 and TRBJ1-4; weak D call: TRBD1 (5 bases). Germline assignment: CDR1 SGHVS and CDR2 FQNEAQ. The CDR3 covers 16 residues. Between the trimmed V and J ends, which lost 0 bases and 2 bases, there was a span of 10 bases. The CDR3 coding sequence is TGTGCCAGCAGCTTAGCGTCGGGGCAGACTAATGAAAAACTGTTTTTT. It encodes CASSLASGQTNEKLFF.

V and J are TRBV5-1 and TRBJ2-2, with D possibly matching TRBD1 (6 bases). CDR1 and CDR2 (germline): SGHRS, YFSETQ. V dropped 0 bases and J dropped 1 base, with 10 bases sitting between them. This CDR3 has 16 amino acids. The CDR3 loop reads CASSLVTGKNTGELFF. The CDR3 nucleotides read TGCGCCAGCAGCTTGGTAACAGGGAAGAACACCGGGGAGCTGTTTTTT.